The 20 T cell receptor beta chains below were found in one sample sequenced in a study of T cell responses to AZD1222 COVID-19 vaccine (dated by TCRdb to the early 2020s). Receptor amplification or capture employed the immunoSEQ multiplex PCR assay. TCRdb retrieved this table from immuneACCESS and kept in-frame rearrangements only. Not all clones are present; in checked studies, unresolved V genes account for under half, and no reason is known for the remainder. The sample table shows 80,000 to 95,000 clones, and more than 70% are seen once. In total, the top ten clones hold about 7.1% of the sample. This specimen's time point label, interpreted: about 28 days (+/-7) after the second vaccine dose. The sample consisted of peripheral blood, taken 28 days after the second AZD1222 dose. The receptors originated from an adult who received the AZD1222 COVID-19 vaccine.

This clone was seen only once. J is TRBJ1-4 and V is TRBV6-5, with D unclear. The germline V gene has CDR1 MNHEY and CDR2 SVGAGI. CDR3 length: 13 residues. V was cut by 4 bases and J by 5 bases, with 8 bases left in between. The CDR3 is CASSWRPNEKLFF. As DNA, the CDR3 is TGTGCCAGCAGTTGGAGACCCAATGAAAAACTGTTTTTT.

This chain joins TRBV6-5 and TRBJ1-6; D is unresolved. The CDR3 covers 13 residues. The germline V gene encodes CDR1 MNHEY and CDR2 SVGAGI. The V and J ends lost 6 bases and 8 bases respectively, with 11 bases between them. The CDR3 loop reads CASRIPGDSPLHF. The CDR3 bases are TGTGCCAGCAGGATCCCCGGCGATTCACCCCTCCACTTT.

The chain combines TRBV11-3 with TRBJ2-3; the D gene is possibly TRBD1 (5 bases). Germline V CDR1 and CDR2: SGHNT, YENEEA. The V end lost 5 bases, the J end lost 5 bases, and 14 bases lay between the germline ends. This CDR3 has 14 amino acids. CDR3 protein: CASSDSTWGDTQYF. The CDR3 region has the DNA TGTGCCAGCAGCGACAGTACTTGGGGAGATACGCAGTATTTT.

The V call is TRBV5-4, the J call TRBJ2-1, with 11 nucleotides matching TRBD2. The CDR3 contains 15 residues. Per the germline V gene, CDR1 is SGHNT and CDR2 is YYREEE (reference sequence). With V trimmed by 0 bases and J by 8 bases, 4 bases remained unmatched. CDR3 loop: CASSLELAGVDEQFF. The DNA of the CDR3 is TGTGCCAGCAGCTTGGAACTAGCGGGAGTCGATGAGCAGTTCTTC.

The CDR3 DNA is TGTGCCAGCAGCCTAACCGACAGTCAGCCCCAGCATTTT. Protein: CASSLTDSQPQHF. The chain carries TRBV11-2 and TRBJ1-5; tentatively, D is TRBD1 (5 bases). Trimming removed 5 bases at V and 6 bases at J, with 11 bases between. The V gene's germline CDR1 is SGHAT and CDR2 FQNNGV. The CDR3 loop spans 13 amino acids.

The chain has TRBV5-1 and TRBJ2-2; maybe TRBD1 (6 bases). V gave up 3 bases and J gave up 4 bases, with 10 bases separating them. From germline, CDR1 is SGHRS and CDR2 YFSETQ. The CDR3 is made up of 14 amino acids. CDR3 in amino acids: CASSYRESTGELFF. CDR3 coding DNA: TGCGCCAGCAGCTACAGGGAGTCCACCGGGGAGCTGTTTTTT. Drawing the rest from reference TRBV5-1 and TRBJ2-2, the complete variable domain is KAGVTQTPRYLIKTRGQQVTLSCSPISGHRSVSWYQQTPGQGLQFLFEYFSETQRNKGNFPGRFSGRQFSNSRSEMNVSTLELGDSALYLCASSYRESTGELFFGEGSRLTVL.

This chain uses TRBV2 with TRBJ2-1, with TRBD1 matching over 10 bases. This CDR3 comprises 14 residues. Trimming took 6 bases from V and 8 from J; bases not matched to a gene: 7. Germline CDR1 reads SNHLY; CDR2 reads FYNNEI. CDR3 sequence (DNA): TGTGCCAGCAGCGCGACAGGGGGCGGCGATGAGCAGTTCTTC. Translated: CASSATGGGDEQFF.

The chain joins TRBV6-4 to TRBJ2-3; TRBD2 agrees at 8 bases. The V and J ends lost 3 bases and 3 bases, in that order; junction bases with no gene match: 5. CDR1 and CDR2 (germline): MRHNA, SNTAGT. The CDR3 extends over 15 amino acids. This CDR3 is CASSEGASGTDTQYF. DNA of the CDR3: TGTGCCAGCAGTGAAGGAGCTAGCGGGACAGATACGCAGTATTTT.

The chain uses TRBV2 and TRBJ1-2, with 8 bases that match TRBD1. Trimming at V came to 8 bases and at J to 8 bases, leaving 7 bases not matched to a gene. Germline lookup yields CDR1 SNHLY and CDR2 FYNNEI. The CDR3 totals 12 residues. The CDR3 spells CASGRTGRGYTF. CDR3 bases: TGTGCCAGCGGGCGGACAGGGCGCGGCTACACCTTC.

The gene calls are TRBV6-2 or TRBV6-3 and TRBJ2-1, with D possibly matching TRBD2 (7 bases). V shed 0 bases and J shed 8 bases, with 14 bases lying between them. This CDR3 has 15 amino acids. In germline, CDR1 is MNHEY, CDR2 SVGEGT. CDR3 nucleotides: TGTGCCAGCAGTTACTCGGGAGGGGGGTCGGATGAGCAGTTCTTC. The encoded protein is CASSYSGGGSDEQFF.

CDR3 sequence: CASSEGGSDQPQHF. In DNA form, the CDR3 reads TGTGCCAGCAGTGAAGGGGGGAGTGATCAGCCCCAGCATTTT. The gene calls are TRBV25-1 and TRBJ1-5; perhaps TRBD1 as D (5 bases). CDR1 and CDR2 (germline): MGHDK, SYGVNS. This CDR3 spans 14 amino acids. Between the trimmed V and J ends, which lost 2 bases and 5 bases, there was a span of 10 bases.

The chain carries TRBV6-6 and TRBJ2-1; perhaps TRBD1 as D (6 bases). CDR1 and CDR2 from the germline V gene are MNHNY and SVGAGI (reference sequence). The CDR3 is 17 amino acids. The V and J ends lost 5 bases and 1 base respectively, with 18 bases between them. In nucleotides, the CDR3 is TGTGCCAGCAGTCCAGAGGGGTACAGGGCGTCCTACAATGAGCAGTTCTTC. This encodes CASSPEGYRASYNEQFF.

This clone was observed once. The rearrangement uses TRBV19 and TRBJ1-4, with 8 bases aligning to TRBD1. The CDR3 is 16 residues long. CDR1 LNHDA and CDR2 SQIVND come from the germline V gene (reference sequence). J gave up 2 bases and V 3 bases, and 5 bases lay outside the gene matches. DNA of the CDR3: TGTGCCAGTAGTATGGACAGGGTTGCGACTAATGAAAAACTGTTTTTT. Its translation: CASSMDRVATNEKLFF.

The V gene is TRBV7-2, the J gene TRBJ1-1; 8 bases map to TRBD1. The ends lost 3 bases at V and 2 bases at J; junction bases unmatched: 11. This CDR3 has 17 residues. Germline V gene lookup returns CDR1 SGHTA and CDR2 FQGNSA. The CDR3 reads CASSFPSGQAINTEAFF. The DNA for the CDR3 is TGTGCCAGCAGCTTCCCATCGGGACAGGCCATTAACACTGAAGCTTTCTTT.

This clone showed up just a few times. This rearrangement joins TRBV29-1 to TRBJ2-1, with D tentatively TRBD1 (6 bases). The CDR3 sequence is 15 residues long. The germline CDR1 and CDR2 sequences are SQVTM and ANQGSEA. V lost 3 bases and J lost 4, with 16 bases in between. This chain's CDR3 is CSVDPRDTSYNEQFF. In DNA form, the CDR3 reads TGCAGCGTTGACCCCCGGGACACGTCTTACAATGAGCAGTTCTTC.

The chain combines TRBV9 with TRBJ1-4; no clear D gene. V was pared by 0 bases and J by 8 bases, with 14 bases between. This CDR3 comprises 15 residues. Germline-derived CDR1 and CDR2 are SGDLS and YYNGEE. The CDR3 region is CASSVATSPDEKLFF. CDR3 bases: TGTGCCAGCAGCGTAGCTACTAGCCCAGACGAAAAACTGTTTTTT.

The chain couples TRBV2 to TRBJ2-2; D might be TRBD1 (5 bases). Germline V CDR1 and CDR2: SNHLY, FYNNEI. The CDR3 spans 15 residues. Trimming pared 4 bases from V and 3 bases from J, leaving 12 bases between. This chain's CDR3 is CASSGWGRDTGELFF. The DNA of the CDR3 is TGTGCCAGCAGTGGTTGGGGCCGCGACACCGGGGAGCTGTTTTTT.

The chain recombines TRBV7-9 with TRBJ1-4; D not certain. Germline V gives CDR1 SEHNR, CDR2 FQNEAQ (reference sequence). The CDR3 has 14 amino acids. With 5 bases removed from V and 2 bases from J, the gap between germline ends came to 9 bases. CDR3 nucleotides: TGTGCCAGCAGCCCGGTGGGGACTAATGAAAAACTGTTTTTT. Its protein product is CASSPVGTNEKLFF.

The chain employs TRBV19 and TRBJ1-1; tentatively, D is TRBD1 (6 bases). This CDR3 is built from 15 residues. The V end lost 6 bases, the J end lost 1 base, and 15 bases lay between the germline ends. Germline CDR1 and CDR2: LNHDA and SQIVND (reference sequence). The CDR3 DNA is TGTGCCAGTAGAAAACCTCGGGACAAGAACACTGAAGCTTTCTTT. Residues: CASRKPRDKNTEAFF.

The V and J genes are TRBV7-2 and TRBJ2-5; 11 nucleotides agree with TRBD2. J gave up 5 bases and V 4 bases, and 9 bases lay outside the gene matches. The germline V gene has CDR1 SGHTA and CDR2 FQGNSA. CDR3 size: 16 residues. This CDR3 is CASSSSSGRLVETQYF. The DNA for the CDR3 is TGTGCCAGCAGCTCATCTAGCGGGAGGCTTGTGGAGACCCAGTACTTC.